This note documents a single T cell receptor (beta chain) sequence. Its target is unknown. V shed 4 bases and J shed 8 bases, with 13 bases lying between them. In germline, CDR1 is SGHRS, CDR2 YFSETQ. This CDR3 spans 13 amino acids. The record originates from a study of blood T cells in healthy people across ages. As for the study in general: Template switching caught about one barcoded beta molecule for each two T cells.

For the second PCR, which ran for 7 to 11 cycles, a sample-barcoded 5' primer and a J-beta primer mix were used. TCRdb itself ran the 5' RACE reads through MiXCR, one entry per CDR3 protein. The sample contains about 1,800,000 distinct CDR3 sequences, about 28% of which appear only once. Every donor provided 7.5 to 10 milliliters of peripheral blood. Study-wide results and limits: Possibly confounding the expanded clonotype changes was the fact that donor CMV status was unknown. TCR beta diversity per million T cells fell roughly linearly with age.

The chain combines TRBV5-1 with TRBJ2-1; D is unresolved. The sequence derives from a woman aged 25 to 39 in good health. Source material: blood. The CDR3 DNA is TGCGCCAGCAGCCATTTGGGTCTGGATGAGCAGTTCTTC. As protein: CASSHLGLDEQFF.